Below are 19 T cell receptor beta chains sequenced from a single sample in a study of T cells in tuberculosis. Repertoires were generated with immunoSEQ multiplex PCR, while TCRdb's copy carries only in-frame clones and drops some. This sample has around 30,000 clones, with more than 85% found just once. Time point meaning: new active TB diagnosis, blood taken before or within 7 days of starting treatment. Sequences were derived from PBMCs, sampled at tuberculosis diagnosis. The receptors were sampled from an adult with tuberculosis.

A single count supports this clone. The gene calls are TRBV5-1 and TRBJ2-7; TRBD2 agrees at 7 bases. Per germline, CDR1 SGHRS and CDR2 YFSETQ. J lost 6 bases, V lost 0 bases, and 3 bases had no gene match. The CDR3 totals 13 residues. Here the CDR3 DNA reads TGCGCCAGCAGCTTGGACCCGGGGGGCGAGCAGTACTTC. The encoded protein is CASSLDPGGEQYF. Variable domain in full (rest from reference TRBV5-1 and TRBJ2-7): KAGVTQTPRYLIKTRGQQVTLSCSPISGHRSVSWYQQTPGQGLQFLFEYFSETQRNKGNFPGRFSGRQFSNSRSEMNVSTLELGDSALYLCASSLDPGGEQYFGPGTRLTVT.

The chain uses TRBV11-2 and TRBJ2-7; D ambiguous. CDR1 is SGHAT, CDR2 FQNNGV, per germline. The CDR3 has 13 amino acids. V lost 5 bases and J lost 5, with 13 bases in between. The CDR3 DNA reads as TGTGCCAGCAGCCTAGGGATCCTAGACGAGCAGTACTTC. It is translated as CASSLGILDEQYF.

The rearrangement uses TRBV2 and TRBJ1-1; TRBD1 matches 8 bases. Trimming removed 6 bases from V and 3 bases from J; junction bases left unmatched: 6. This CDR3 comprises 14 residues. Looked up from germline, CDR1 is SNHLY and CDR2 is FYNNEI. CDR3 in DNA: TGTGCCAGCAGGAGCAGACAGGGGCACACTGAAGCTTTCTTT. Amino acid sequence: CASRSRQGHTEAFF. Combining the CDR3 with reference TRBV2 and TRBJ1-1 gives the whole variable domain EPEVTQTPSHQVTQMGQEVILRCVPISNHLYFYWYRQILGQKVEFLVSFYNNEISEKSEIFDDQFSVERPDGSNFTLKIRSTKLEDSAMYFCASRSRQGHTEAFFGQGTRLTVV.

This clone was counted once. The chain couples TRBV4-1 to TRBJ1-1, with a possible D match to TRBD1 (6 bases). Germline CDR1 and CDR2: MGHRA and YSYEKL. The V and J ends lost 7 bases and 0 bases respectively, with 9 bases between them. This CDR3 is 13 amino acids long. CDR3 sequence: CASTRGLNTEAFF. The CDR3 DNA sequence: TGCGCCAGCACGAGGGGGTTGAACACTGAAGCTTTCTTT.

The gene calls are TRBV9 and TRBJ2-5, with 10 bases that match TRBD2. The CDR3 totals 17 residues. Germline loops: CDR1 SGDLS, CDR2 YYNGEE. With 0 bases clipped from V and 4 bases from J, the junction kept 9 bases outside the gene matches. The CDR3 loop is CASSVGSLAGDRETQYF. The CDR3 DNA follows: TGTGCCAGCAGCGTAGGTTCCCTAGCGGGAGATAGAGAGACCCAGTACTTC.

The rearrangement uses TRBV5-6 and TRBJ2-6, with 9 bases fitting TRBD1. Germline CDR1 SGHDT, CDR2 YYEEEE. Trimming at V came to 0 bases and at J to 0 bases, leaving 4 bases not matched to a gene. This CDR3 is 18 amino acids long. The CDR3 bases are TGTGCCAGCAGCTTGGCAAGGACAGGGGCCTCTGGGGCCAACGTCCTGACTTTC. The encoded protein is CASSLARTGASGANVLTF.

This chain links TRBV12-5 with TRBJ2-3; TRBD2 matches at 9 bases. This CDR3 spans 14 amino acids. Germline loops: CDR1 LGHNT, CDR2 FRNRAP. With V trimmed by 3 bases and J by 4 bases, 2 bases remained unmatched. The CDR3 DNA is TGTGCTAGTGGTTTCGGACTAGCGCCAGATACGCAGTATTTT. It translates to CASGFGLAPDTQYF.

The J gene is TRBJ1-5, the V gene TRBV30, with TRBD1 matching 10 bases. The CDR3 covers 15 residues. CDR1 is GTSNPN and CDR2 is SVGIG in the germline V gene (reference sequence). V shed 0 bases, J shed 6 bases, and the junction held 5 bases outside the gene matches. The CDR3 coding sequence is TGTGCCTGGAGTGTAGGGACAGGGGCGGGTCAGCCCCAGCATTTT. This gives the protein CAWSVGTGAGQPQHF. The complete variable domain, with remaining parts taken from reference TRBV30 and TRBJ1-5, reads SQTIHQWPATLVQPVGSPLSLECTVEGTSNPNLYWYRQAAGRGLQLLFYSVGIGQISSEVPQNLSASRPQDRQFILSSKKLLLSDSGFYLCAWSVGTGAGQPQHFGDGTRLSIL.

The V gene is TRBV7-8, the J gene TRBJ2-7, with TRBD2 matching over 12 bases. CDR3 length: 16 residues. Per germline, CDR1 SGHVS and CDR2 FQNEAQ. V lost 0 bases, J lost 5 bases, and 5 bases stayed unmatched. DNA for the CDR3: TGTGCCAGCAGCTTAGCGCTCCTAGCGGGAGGGCACGAGCAGTACTTC. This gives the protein CASSLALLAGGHEQYF.

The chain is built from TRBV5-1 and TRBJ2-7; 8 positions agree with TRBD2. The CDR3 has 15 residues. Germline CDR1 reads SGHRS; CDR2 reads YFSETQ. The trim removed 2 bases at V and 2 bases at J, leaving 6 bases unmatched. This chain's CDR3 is CASSLYSGGAYEQYF. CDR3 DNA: TGCGCCAGCAGCTTATACAGCGGGGGTGCCTACGAGCAGTACTTC. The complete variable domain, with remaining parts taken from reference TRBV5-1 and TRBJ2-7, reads KAGVTQTPRYLIKTRGQQVTLSCSPISGHRSVSWYQQTPGQGLQFLFEYFSETQRNKGNFPGRFSGRQFSNSRSEMNVSTLELGDSALYLCASSLYSGGAYEQYFGPGTRLTVT.

The CDR3 loop reads CAWRPTDAEENTEAFF. DNA for the CDR3: TGTGCCTGGAGGCCGACGGACGCGGAGGAGAACACTGAAGCTTTCTTT. This sequence joins TRBV30 and TRBJ1-1; no firm D call. The CDR3 totals 16 residues. V lost 3 bases and J lost 1, with 18 bases in between. From germline, CDR1 is GTSNPN and CDR2 SVGIG (reference sequence).

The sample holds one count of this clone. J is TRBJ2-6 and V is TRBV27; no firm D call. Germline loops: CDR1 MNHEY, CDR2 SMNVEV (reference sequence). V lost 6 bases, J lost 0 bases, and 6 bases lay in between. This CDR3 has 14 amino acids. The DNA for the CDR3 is TGTGCCAGCAGCATGAGCTCTGGGGCCAACGTCCTGACTTTC. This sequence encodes CASSMSSGANVLTF.

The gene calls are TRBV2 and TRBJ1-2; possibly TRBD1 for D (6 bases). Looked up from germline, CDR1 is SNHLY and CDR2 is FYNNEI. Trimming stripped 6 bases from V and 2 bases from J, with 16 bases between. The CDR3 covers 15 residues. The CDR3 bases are TGTGCCAGCAGCCAAGTTGCGGGGGCGAACTATGGCTACACCTTC. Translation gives CASSQVAGANYGYTF.

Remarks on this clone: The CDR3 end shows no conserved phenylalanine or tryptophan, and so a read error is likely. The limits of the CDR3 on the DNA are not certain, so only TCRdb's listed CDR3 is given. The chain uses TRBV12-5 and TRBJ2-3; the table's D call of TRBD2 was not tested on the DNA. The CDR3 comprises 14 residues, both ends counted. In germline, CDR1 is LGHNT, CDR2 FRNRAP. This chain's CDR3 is CASGLPMARTSLSS.

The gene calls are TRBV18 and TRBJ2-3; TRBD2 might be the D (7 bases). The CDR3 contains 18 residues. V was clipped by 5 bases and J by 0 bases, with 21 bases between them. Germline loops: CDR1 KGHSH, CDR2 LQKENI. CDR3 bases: TGTGCCAGCTCATCTCTGGTCCAGGCGGGGGCGAGCACAGATACGCAGTATTTT. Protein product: CASSSLVQAGASTDTQYF.

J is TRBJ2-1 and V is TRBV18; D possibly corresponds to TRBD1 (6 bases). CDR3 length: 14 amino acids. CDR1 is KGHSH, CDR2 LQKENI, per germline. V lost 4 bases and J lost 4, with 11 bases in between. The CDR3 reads CASSRRTEYNEQFF. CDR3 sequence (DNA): TGTGCCAGCTCACGACGGACAGAGTACAATGAGCAGTTCTTC.

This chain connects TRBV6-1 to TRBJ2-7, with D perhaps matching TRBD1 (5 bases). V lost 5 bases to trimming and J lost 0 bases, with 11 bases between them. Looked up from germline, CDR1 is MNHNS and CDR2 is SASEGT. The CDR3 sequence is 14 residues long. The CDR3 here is CASSFLTDSYEQYF. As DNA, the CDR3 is TGTGCCAGCAGTTTTTTGACAGACTCCTACGAGCAGTACTTC.

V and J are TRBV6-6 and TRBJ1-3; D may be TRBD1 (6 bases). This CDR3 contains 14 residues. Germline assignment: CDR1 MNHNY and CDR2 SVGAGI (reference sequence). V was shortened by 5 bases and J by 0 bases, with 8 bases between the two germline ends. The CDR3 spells CASSTGSSGNTIYF. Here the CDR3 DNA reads TGTGCCAGCAGTACAGGGAGCTCTGGAAACACCATATATTTT.

The CDR3 reads CASSLRELSSYEQYF. CDR3 in DNA: TGTGCCAGCAGCCTCCGGGAGTTGAGCTCCTACGAGCAGTACTTC. J is TRBJ2-7 and V is TRBV6-5; tentatively, D is TRBD2 (6 bases). This CDR3 region has 15 residues. Germline lookup yields CDR1 MNHEY and CDR2 SVGAGI. V shed 6 bases and J shed 0 bases, with 15 bases lying between them.